This T cell receptor (beta chain) was found in a study of blood T cell repertoires in COVID-19. In the study overall: Italy, Spain and the United States were the sources of the convalescent and acute COVID-19 samples. T cells, B-cell-depleted T cells, or PBMCs supplied cDNA or gDNA.

The CDR3 contains 14 residues. The ends were cut back, 3 bases at V and 6 bases at J, with 13 bases in the middle. Germline CDR1 is KGHDR and CDR2 is SFDVKD. Methods used by the authors: Researchers report that nucleated cell counts were estimated from reference gene primer amplification. Method: immunoSEQ multiplex PCR; TCRdb's copy keeps in-frame clones and lacks some. The DNA was the basis for D and trimming; V, J and clone size are from that table. The sample contains over 100,000 clones, approximately 80% of which appear only once. This TCR was sampled from a woman between 55 and 75 years old with acute or convalescent COVID-19. The sample consisted of peripheral blood. The gene calls are TRBV24-1 and TRBJ1-2; tentative D call: TRBD1 (6 bases). This CDR3 reads CATSDPGQRNGYTF. DNA for the CDR3: TGTGCCACCAGTGATCCCGGACAGCGTAATGGCTACACCTTC.